This TCR beta chain is from a study of CD8 T cells in Susac syndrome. Findings of the study overall: In its TCR sequencing and HLA analysis, the study acknowledged that the number of individuals was relatively small.

On this clonotype: The antigen remains unidentified.

TEMRA cells were enriched by FACS, and CD4+ and CD8+ T cells were negatively isolated. With 4 bases clipped from V and 3 bases from J, the junction kept 8 bases outside the gene matches. Germline loops: CDR1 MGHRA, CDR2 YSYEKL. This CDR3 has 15 residues. The authors reverse transcribed roughly 0.5 to 1 ug RNA with random hexamers. The TCR beta CDR3 was amplified by immunoSEQ multiplex PCR across 54 Vbeta, 13 Jbeta. TCRdb reanalysed the immunoSEQ multiplex PCR reads using MiXCR and keeps one entry per CDR3 protein. The sample consists of roughly 120,000 distinct CDR3 sequences, about 94% of them appearing once.

The sequencing sample was made of CD4+ T cells from PBMCs. The chain has TRBV4-1 and TRBJ2-7; 8 positions agree with TRBD2. The sequence derives from a human donor in good health. As DNA, the CDR3 is TGCGCCAGCAGCCCAACCGGGACTAGATTCTACGAGCAGTACTTC. This codes for CASSPTGTRFYEQYF.